What follows is one T cell receptor (beta chain) and its context. The CDR3 sequence is 16 residues long. V was clipped by 2 bases and J by 3 bases, with 13 bases between them. Germline loops: CDR1 SEHNR, CDR2 FQNEAQ (reference sequence). These data belong to a study of shared T cell receptors in the human thymus. Sequencing was performed with immunoSEQ multiplex PCR; in TCRdb, only in-frame clones are kept and a portion is missing. Here the sample spans hundreds of thousands of clones, around 87% being singletons. The same sample was also used in a study of human thymus T cells. That report adds: The thymus tissue came from resections taken during corrective heart surgery.

The sequence was obtained from a boy in the first two years of life with a congenital heart defect. This sequence joins TRBV7-9 and TRBJ1-4, with a weak D call TRBD1 (5 bases). Sequencing used thymocytes. The CDR3 sequence is CASSLRPRRANEKLFF. The CDR3 DNA follows: TGTGCCAGCAGCTTAAGGCCTCGCAGGGCTAATGAAAAACTGTTTTTT.